This T cell receptor beta chain was obtained from a study of blood T cells in healthy people across ages. Study information: About one barcoded beta molecule per two T cells was the capture yield of template switching.

Through a sample-barcoded 5' primer and a J-beta primer mix, a second PCR was run for about 6 to 12 cycles. One entry per CDR3 protein, called by TCRdb with MiXCR from the 5' RACE reads. The table includes 550,000 to 600,000 distinct CDR3 sequences, 40% to 55% detected once. The CDR3 covers 10 residues. Per germline, CDR1 SNHLY and CDR2 FYNNEI. Trimming left V 6 bases short and J 11 bases short, with 8 bases between. This clonotype was obtained from a man older than 75 in good health. Sequencing was done on a sample of blood. The J gene is TRBJ2-1, the V gene TRBV2; D not resolved. The CDR3 nucleotides read TGTGCCAGCAGCGATTTTCAGCAGTTCTTC. It is translated as CASSDFQQFF. The full variable domain, with the rest looked up from reference TRBV2 and TRBJ2-1, is EPEVTQTPSHQVTQMGQEVILRCVPISNHLYFYWYRQILGQKVEFLVSFYNNEISEKSEIFDDQFSVERPDGSNFTLKIRSTKLEDSAMYFCASSDFQQFFGPGTRLTVL.